This T cell receptor beta chain was sequenced during a study of CXCR3-negative and CXCR3-positive naive CD8 T cells. Carrying UMI labels, the TRB cDNA libraries were prepared through 5' RACE. For each CDR3 protein, TCRdb gives one entry from its re-call of the 5' RACE reads, without DNA. This sample's clone table lists some 56,000 distinct CDR3 sequences. The V gene's germline CDR1 is SQVTM and CDR2 ANQGSEA. CDR3 length: 14 residues. The clonotype was recovered from a human donor in good health. Some clones in this sample may be carry-over from other donors' samples. This sequence joins TRBV29-1 and TRBJ2-1; TCRdb proposes TRBD1, but this gene call is untestable without DNA. Source material: memory CD8+ T cells from blood. CDR3 in amino acids: CSVLGTGRYNEQFF.